This TCR beta chain came from a study of shared clonotypes between healthy human individuals. The overall study: Contributing individuals were two females and a few males aged 18 to 49.

Here immunoSEQ multiplex PCR was the method, and the copy in TCRdb shows in-frame clones only, minus some. Of about 2.3 million clones listed, just over 90% are singletons. CDR3 size: 17 residues. In germline, CDR1 is MNHEY, CDR2 SMNVEV (reference sequence). With 3 bases clipped from V and 5 bases from J, the junction kept 14 bases outside the gene matches. Material for sequencing was naive CD4+ T cells from PBMCs. Subset reported: CD45RA+ positively selected. The receptor was isolated from a man aged 18 to 29 in good health. Some clones in this sample may be carry-over from other donors' samples. The rearrangement links TRBV27 to TRBJ2-5, with 8 bases that match TRBD1. In DNA, the CDR3 is TGTGCCAGCAGTTTTGGACAGGGACTTCCGAGAGGCGAGACCCAGTACTTC. It is translated as CASSFGQGLPRGETQYF.